This T cell receptor beta chain emerged from a study of sequential checkpoint blockade in melanoma. Study-wide background: Randomization was 1:1 between first-line nivolumab→ipilimumab and ipilimumab→nivolumab.

The CDR3 runs to 14 residues. J was trimmed by 8 bases and V by 4 bases; bases with no gene match: 6. Germline lookup yields CDR1 SGDLS and CDR2 YYNGEE. Regarding treatment: randomized to nivolumab then ipilimumab (arm A) or the reverse (arm B). From thawed PBMCs, live CD3+CD8+ cells negative for CD19 and CD56 were sorted. Sequencing used immunoSEQ multiplex PCR; TCRdb keeps in-frame clones, though not all of them. The data contain approximately 12,000 clones, around 85% of them seen just once; the ten biggest clones take up approximately 55%. The source is a human donor with melanoma. Material: CD8+ T cells sorted from blood (inferred from file names), obtained from a patient given nivolumab and ipilimumab in sequence. The chain employs TRBV9 and TRBJ1-4, with TRBD1 identical over 9 bases. The DNA for the CDR3 is TGTGCCAGCAGCAGGCGGGACAGGGACGAAAAACTGTTTTTT. As protein: CASSRRDRDEKLFF.